Listed below are T cell receptor beta chains from one sample, sequenced in a study of T cells in Graves' hyperthyroidism and ophthalmopathy. TCRdb re-derived calls from the multiplex PCR reads in MiXCR, one entry per CDR3 protein. The top ten hold about 73% of the sample, which has about 400,000 distinct CDR3 sequences, more than 20% seen once. Sequencing was done on a sample of blood. These receptors all stem from a man aged 50 to 59 with Graves' hyperthyroidism. The CDR3 runs from the conserved cysteine through the conserved F or W. The order of the fields is J gene, V gene, clone size, D gene, CDR3 DNA, CDR3 protein. D genes are given only for firm matches. Clone size appears in some rows only: once, few, many, or a class for an expanded clone.

j_call: TRBJ2-7
v_call: TRBV28
clone_size: NA
d_call: NA
cdr3_nt: TGTGCCAGCGGGCCGGAGGGCCGAAACTACGAGCAGTACTTC
cdr3_aa: CASGPEGRNYEQYF

j_call: TRBJ2-7
v_call: TRBV12-5
clone_size: few
d_call: NA
cdr3_nt: TGTGCTAGTGGTTTGGCGGGAGAAGGATACGAGCAGTACTTC
cdr3_aa: CASGLAGEGYEQYF

j_call: TRBJ1-1
v_call: TRBV2
clone_size: many
d_call: NA
cdr3_nt: TGTGCCAGCAGAAGAATCTACACTGAAGCTTTCTTT
cdr3_aa: CASRRIYTEAFF

j_call: TRBJ2-7
v_call: TRBV6-1
clone_size: NA
d_call: NA
cdr3_nt: TGTGCCAGCAGTACGACGAGGGGATCTAACTACGAGCAGTACTTC
cdr3_aa: CASSTTRGSNYEQYF

j_call: TRBJ2-5
v_call: TRBV12-3/TRBV12-4
clone_size: many
d_call: NA
cdr3_nt: TGTGCCAGCAGTTTTCCGGCAGCACAAGAGACCCAGTACTTC
cdr3_aa: CASSFPAAQETQYF

j_call: TRBJ2-7
v_call: TRBV7-2
clone_size: NA
d_call: TRBD2
cdr3_nt: TGTGCCACCAGCGCCCGGACTAGCGGGAGGTCCGAGCAGTACTTC
cdr3_aa: CATSARTSGRSEQYF

j_call: TRBJ2-5
v_call: TRBV10-2
clone_size: NA
d_call: TRBD2
cdr3_nt: TGCGCCAGCAGTGAGTCGGCCGTAGCGGGAGCGGGGAAGACCCAGTACTTC
cdr3_aa: CASSESAVAGAGKTQYF

j_call: TRBJ1-1
v_call: TRBV7-3
clone_size: few
d_call: NA
cdr3_nt: TGTGCCAGCACCCTGACCCGGGACACGAACACTGAAGCTTTCTTT
cdr3_aa: CASTLTRDTNTEAFF

j_call: TRBJ1-2
v_call: TRBV28
clone_size: NA
d_call: TRBD1
cdr3_nt: TGTGCCAGCAGCAGCAGAACAGGGGAGAATGGCTACACCTTC
cdr3_aa: CASSSRTGENGYTF

j_call: TRBJ2-1
v_call: TRBV6-1
clone_size: NA
d_call: TRBD2
cdr3_nt: TGTGCCAGCCAATTTGCTAGCGGGATTAGTTCCTACAATGAGCAGTTCTTC
cdr3_aa: CASQFASGISSYNEQFF

j_call: TRBJ2-1
v_call: TRBV19
clone_size: NA
d_call: TRBD2
cdr3_nt: TGTGCCAGTAGTCTACTAGCGGGAGCGTCTGAGCAGTTCTTC
cdr3_aa: CASSLLAGASEQFF

j_call: TRBJ2-7
v_call: TRBV2
clone_size: many
d_call: NA
cdr3_nt: TGTGCCAGCAGGACCACAGGTTACGAGCAGTACTTC
cdr3_aa: CASRTTGYEQYF

j_call: TRBJ1-1
v_call: TRBV7-8
clone_size: few
d_call: TRBD1
cdr3_nt: TGTGCCAGCAGCCCCCGACAGGGACATAAGGCTGAAGCTTTCTTT
cdr3_aa: CASSPRQGHKAEAFF

j_call: TRBJ1-1
v_call: TRBV19
clone_size: few
d_call: NA
cdr3_nt: TGTGCCAGTAGTATAGAGGGCACTGAAGCTTTCTTT
cdr3_aa: CASSIEGTEAFF

j_call: TRBJ1-6
v_call: TRBV18
clone_size: NA
d_call: NA
cdr3_nt: TGTGCCAGCGCCTCGGGTAATTCACCCCTCCACTTT
cdr3_aa: CASASGNSPLHF

j_call: TRBJ1-2
v_call: TRBV4-1
clone_size: NA
d_call: TRBD1
cdr3_nt: TGCGCCAGCCGACCCCCGGGACAGGGGACCTATGGCTACACCTTC
cdr3_aa: CASRPPGQGTYGYTF

j_call: TRBJ1-3
v_call: TRBV5-1
clone_size: many
d_call: NA
cdr3_nt: TGCGCCAGCAGCTTGGGGACGGTTGGAAACACCATATATTTT
cdr3_aa: CASSLGTVGNTIYF

j_call: TRBJ1-4
v_call: TRBV5-1
clone_size: few
d_call: NA
cdr3_nt: TGCGCCAGCAGCCTGAACGGGGAGACCACAACTAATGAAAAACTGTTTTTT
cdr3_aa: CASSLNGETTTNEKLFF

j_call: TRBJ2-3
v_call: TRBV5-1
clone_size: many
d_call: NA
cdr3_nt: TGCGCCAGCAGCTTGAACAGGGTGGCAGATACGCAGTATTTT
cdr3_aa: CASSLNRVADTQYF

j_call: TRBJ2-2
v_call: TRBV5-1
clone_size: many
d_call: NA
cdr3_nt: TGCGCCAGCCTGGGGGACAACAACGCCGGGGAGCTGTTTTTT
cdr3_aa: CASLGDNNAGELFF

j_call: TRBJ1-2
v_call: TRBV11-2
clone_size: NA
d_call: NA
cdr3_nt: TGTGCCAGCAGTTGGGGCAGCGGATCTAACTATGGCTACACCTTC
cdr3_aa: CASSWGSGSNYGYTF

j_call: TRBJ2-5
v_call: TRBV20-1
clone_size: NA
d_call: TRBD2
cdr3_nt: TGCAGTGCTAGACCTAGCGGGAGTGGGGAGACCCAGTACTTC
cdr3_aa: CSARPSGSGETQYF

j_call: TRBJ2-1
v_call: TRBV20-1
clone_size: NA
d_call: TRBD2
cdr3_nt: TGCAGTGCTAGCGCCTGGACTAGCGGGAACAATGAGCAGTTCTTC
cdr3_aa: CSASAWTSGNNEQFF

j_call: TRBJ1-2
v_call: TRBV11-3
clone_size: few
d_call: NA
cdr3_nt: TGTGCCAGCAGTGGAGAGGGTCTTAACTATGGCTACACCTTC
cdr3_aa: CASSGEGLNYGYTF

j_call: TRBJ2-6
v_call: TRBV6-9
clone_size: few
d_call: NA
cdr3_nt: TGTGCCAGCAGGTTAGAGAACGGTCGCTCTGGGGCCAACGTCCTGACTTTC
cdr3_aa: CASRLENGRSGANVLTF

j_call: TRBJ2-7
v_call: TRBV7-2
clone_size: NA
d_call: TRBD2
cdr3_nt: TGTGCCAGCAGCTCTAGCGGGAAATCCGAGCAGTACTTC
cdr3_aa: CASSSSGKSEQYF

j_call: TRBJ1-1
v_call: TRBV29-1
clone_size: NA
d_call: TRBD1
cdr3_nt: TGCAGCGTTACCCCCGGGACAGCTAGAAAAGCTTTCTTT
cdr3_aa: CSVTPGTARKAFF

j_call: TRBJ2-1
v_call: TRBV20-1
clone_size: many
d_call: TRBD2
cdr3_nt: TGCAGTGCTAGACCCGAGAGCCTAGCGGGTTACAATGAGCAGTTCTTC
cdr3_aa: CSARPESLAGYNEQFF

j_call: TRBJ2-5
v_call: TRBV4-1
clone_size: NA
d_call: NA
cdr3_nt: TGTGCCAGCAGCCAAGACGCTAGCCAAGAGACCCAGTACTTC
cdr3_aa: CASSQDASQETQYF

j_call: TRBJ2-1
v_call: TRBV7-9
clone_size: NA
d_call: NA
cdr3_nt: TGTGCCAGCAGCTTTATCAAGCACGGGGATGAGCAGTTCTTC
cdr3_aa: CASSFIKHGDEQFF

j_call: TRBJ2-1
v_call: TRBV25-1
clone_size: NA
d_call: NA
cdr3_nt: TGTGCCAGCGGGGGTATCGGTGAGCAGTTCTTC
cdr3_aa: CASGGIGEQFF

j_call: TRBJ2-3
v_call: TRBV27
clone_size: many
d_call: TRBD2
cdr3_nt: TGTGCCAGCAGTTCCAGACTAGCGGGAGGTGGGGATACGCAGTATTTT
cdr3_aa: CASSSRLAGGGDTQYF

j_call: TRBJ1-5
v_call: TRBV27
clone_size: few
d_call: NA
cdr3_nt: TGTGCCAGCAGTTTCGGGATCGGCAATCAGCCCCAGCATTTT
cdr3_aa: CASSFGIGNQPQHF

j_call: TRBJ2-3
v_call: TRBV29-1
clone_size: many
d_call: TRBD2
cdr3_nt: TGCAGCGCCCGAAGGTCTAGCGGAGGGAACACAGATACGCAGTATTTT
cdr3_aa: CSARRSSGGNTDTQYF

j_call: TRBJ2-5
v_call: TRBV28
clone_size: NA
d_call: NA
cdr3_nt: TGTGCCAGCAGTTTAGGCAGGGGAACGACCCAGTACTTC
cdr3_aa: CASSLGRGTTQYF

j_call: TRBJ1-2
v_call: TRBV6-1
clone_size: few
d_call: TRBD1
cdr3_nt: TGTGCCAGCAAGACGGACAGGGGGCACGGCTACACCTTC
cdr3_aa: CASKTDRGHGYTF

j_call: TRBJ2-1
v_call: TRBV28
clone_size: many
d_call: TRBD1
cdr3_nt: TGTGCCAGCAGTTTGTCAGGACAGGGGTTGAATGAGCAGTTCTTC
cdr3_aa: CASSLSGQGLNEQFF

j_call: TRBJ1-1
v_call: TRBV12-3/TRBV12-4
clone_size: NA
d_call: TRBD1
cdr3_nt: TGTGCCAGCAGTTTGACAGGGGCACGGGCTTTCTTT
cdr3_aa: CASSLTGARAFF

j_call: TRBJ2-5
v_call: TRBV29-1
clone_size: NA
d_call: NA
cdr3_nt: TGCAGCGTTGAAAGGGAGACCCAGTACTTC
cdr3_aa: CSVERETQYF

j_call: TRBJ2-2
v_call: TRBV11-2
clone_size: few
d_call: NA
cdr3_nt: TGTGCCAGCAGCTTAGGGCAGTACACCGGGGAGCTGTTTTTT
cdr3_aa: CASSLGQYTGELFF

j_call: TRBJ2-1
v_call: TRBV20-1
clone_size: NA
d_call: NA
cdr3_nt: TGCAGTGCTAGGGGCAGCCTCTCCTACAATGAGCAGTTCTTC
cdr3_aa: CSARGSLSYNEQFF

j_call: TRBJ1-1
v_call: TRBV30
clone_size: few
d_call: NA
cdr3_nt: TGTGCCTGGAGCGGGAGGGCTTTCGAGAACACTGAAGCTTTCTTT
cdr3_aa: CAWSGRAFENTEAFF

j_call: TRBJ2-7
v_call: TRBV6-1
clone_size: NA
d_call: NA
cdr3_nt: TGTGCCAGCCGGGGGCAGGGTGGCGAGCAGTACTTC
cdr3_aa: CASRGQGGEQYF

j_call: TRBJ1-1
v_call: TRBV29-1
clone_size: many
d_call: NA
cdr3_nt: TGCAGCGGACGGAACACTGAAGCTTTCTTT
cdr3_aa: CSGRNTEAFF

j_call: TRBJ2-1
v_call: TRBV6-1
clone_size: many
d_call: NA
cdr3_nt: TGTGCCAGCAGTCCACACAATGAGCAGTTCTTC
cdr3_aa: CASSPHNEQFF

j_call: TRBJ1-1
v_call: TRBV6-1
clone_size: NA
d_call: TRBD1
cdr3_nt: TGTGCCAGCAGATACAGGGGAATGAACACTGAAGCTTTCTTT
cdr3_aa: CASRYRGMNTEAFF

j_call: TRBJ2-1
v_call: TRBV27
clone_size: many
d_call: TRBD2
cdr3_nt: TGTGCCAGCAGTTTGACTAGCGGGAGCCATGAGCAGTTCTTC
cdr3_aa: CASSLTSGSHEQFF

j_call: TRBJ2-1
v_call: TRBV6-1
clone_size: NA
d_call: TRBD2
cdr3_nt: TGTGCCAGCAGTCAACGCAGGCTAGCGGACAATGAGCAGTTCTTC
cdr3_aa: CASSQRRLADNEQFF

j_call: TRBJ2-7
v_call: TRBV6-2/TRBV6-3
clone_size: few
d_call: TRBD1
cdr3_nt: TGTGCCAGCAGTTCCCTCGGACAGGGGGTGTACGAGCAGTACTTC
cdr3_aa: CASSSLGQGVYEQYF